This T cell receptor (beta chain) was observed in a study of tumor T cells in aggressive B-cell lymphoma. Some clones are missing from TCRdb's copy, which holds only in-frame ones; the method was immunoSEQ multiplex PCR. Of more than 7,500 clones listed, 82% were seen once; the top ten hold approximately 3%. Germline-derived CDR1 and CDR2 are SEHNR and FQNEAQ (reference sequence). V was clipped by 4 bases and J by 1 base; unmatched bases: 8. The CDR3 totals 19 residues. This sequence joins TRBV7-9 and TRBJ2-6; 12 nucleotides align to TRBD1. The sequenced sample consisted of tumor tissue. This receptor was taken from an adult with diffuse large B cell lymphoma. The CDR3 DNA reads TGTGCCAGCAGCTCCGGTGGGACAGGGGGCGCGTCTGGGGCCAACGTCCTGACTTTC. It is translated as CASSSGGTGGASGANVLTF.